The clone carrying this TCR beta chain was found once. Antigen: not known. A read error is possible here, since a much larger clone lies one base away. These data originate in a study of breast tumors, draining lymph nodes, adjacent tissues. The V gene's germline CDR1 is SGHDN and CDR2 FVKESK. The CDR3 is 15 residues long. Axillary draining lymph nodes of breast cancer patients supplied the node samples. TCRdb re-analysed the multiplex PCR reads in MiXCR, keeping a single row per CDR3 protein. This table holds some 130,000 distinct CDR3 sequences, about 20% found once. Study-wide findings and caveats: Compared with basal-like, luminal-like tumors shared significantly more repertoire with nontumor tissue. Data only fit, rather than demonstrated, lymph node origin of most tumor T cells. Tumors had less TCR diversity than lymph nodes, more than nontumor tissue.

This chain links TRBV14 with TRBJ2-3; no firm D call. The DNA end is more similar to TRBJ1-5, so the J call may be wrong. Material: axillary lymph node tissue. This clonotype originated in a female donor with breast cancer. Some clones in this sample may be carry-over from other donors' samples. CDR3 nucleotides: TGTGCCAGCAGCCAAGCTCTTCCCCCCACAGATACGCAGCATTTT. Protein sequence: CASSQALPPTDTQHF.